This TCR beta chain emerged from a study of T cell repertoires in cytomegalovirus infection (dated by TCRdb to about 2019). About the investigation overall: The peptide stimulations were aimed at well-studied HLA-B-restricted epitopes as well as recently identified HLA-C-restricted CMV epitopes, whose presentation resists viral immunomodulation. Donor HLA type was relevant to the analysis, as public TCR beta signatures indicated carriage of CMV infection together with the matching HLA type. The paper as a whole reports these results and caveats: In both this cohort and an independent cohort of a few hundred donors, the cumulative frequency of public TCR beta family members distinguished carriers of CMV infection plus the relevant HLA type. The ex vivo response was dominated by HLA-C-restricted CMV-specific TCR beta clonotypes, which also provided the single most frequent clonotype in two of eight donors.

The treatment or condition label here, explained by the study, means: in vitro stimulation with specific CMV peptide epitopes to enrich CMV-specific T cells. Details on this clonotype: The antigen it recognizes is unknown. Qualities for individual bases were not recorded, and no much larger clone is one base off.

Sequencing was carried out with an Illumina HiSeq 1500. TCRdb reprocessing: public reads trimmed at Q25 with fastp, clones called with MiXCR, in-frame beta chains kept. Every entry covers one CDR3 protein and lists the most common genes and DNA from its rows. In all, the sample holds 450,000 to 600,000 distinct CDR3 sequences, and about 42% of those were seen once. The ten largest clones add up to around two fifths of the sample. The germline V gene specifies SNHLY as CDR1 and FYNNEI as CDR2. Trimmed from V: 4 bases; trimmed from J: 0 bases; junction bases lacking a gene match: 2. Spanning cysteine to phenylalanine, the CDR3 consists of 15 amino acids. Just CDR3 DNA is preserved here, 45 bases in frame from base 1.

This material consisted of cultured PBMCs, taken from culture after CMV antigen stimulation. The V and J genes are TRBV2 and TRBJ2-3; 9 of the junction bases match TRBD1. The clonotype originates from a human donor in good health (CMV status not recorded). Some clones in this sample may be carry-over from other donors' samples. The CDR3 protein: CASSGQGGSTDTQYF. The nucleotide sequence reads TGTGCCAGCAGTGGACAGGGGGGAAGCACAGATACGCAGTATTTT.